The next 17 T cell receptor beta chains were all read from a single sample in a study of CD8+CD57+ T cells in acquired aplastic anemia. Patients chosen for sequencing had CD8+CD57+ cells that had expanded, as shown by flow cytometry. Template material for TCR beta VDJ and CDR3 profiling consisted of genomic DNA. TCRdb called the reads again in MiXCR, with one record for every CDR3 protein. The sample yields about 180,000 distinct CDR3 sequences, about 60% seen once. Material for sequencing was sorted CD4+, CD8+, or CD8+CD57+ T cells (not recorded which) from PBMCs. These receptors came from a human donor with aplastic anemia.

This clonotype has at least ten counts. The V and J genes are TRBV27 and TRBJ2-7, with TRBD1 matching 7 bases. Germline lookup yields CDR1 MNHEY and CDR2 SMNVEV (reference sequence). This CDR3 is 13 amino acids long. J gave up 7 bases and V 3 bases, and 6 bases lay outside the gene matches. CDR3 coding DNA: TGTGCCAGCAGTTTTGAGGGGGCGGATGAGCAGTACTTC. Amino acids: CASSFEGADEQYF.

Comment on this clonotype: The junction differs from germline at one of its ends, possibly a read error. The CDR3, as DNA: TGTGCCAGCAGTCCGGGACTGCACTCTGGAAGCACCATATATTTT. Protein sequence: CASSPGLHSGSTIYF. V usage is TRBV2 and J usage is TRBJ1-3; D might be TRBD1 (5 bases). Germline V gives CDR1 SNHLY, CDR2 FYNNEI. CDR3 length equals 15 residues. Variable domain in full (rest from reference TRBV2 and TRBJ1-3): EPEVTQTPSHQVTQMGQEVILRCVPISNHLYFYWYRQILGQKVEFLVSFYNNEISEKSEIFDDQFSVERPDGSNFTLKIRSTKLEDSAMYFCASSPGLHSGSTIYFGEGSWLTVV.

This clonotype was observed many times. DNA for the CDR3: TGTGCCAGCAGCCAAGAGGGGGCAGGGACTAAGGAGCAGTACTTC. This sequence encodes CASSQEGAGTKEQYF. The rearrangement joins TRBV3-1 to TRBJ2-7, with D maybe TRBD2 (7 bases). Trimming cost V 0 bases and J 7 bases, with 16 bases left between them. The CDR3 is 15 residues long. CDR1 and CDR2 from the germline V gene are LGHDT and YNNKEL (reference sequence).

Comment on this clonotype: The junction does not match germline at one end; this may be a read error. This chain joins TRBV5-1 and TRBJ2-1; the D gene could be TRBD1 or TRBD2 (6 bases each). Germline V CDR1 and CDR2: SGHRS, YFSETQ. The length of the CDR3 is 15 residues. CDR3 amino acids: CASSLRGDSYNEQFF. In nucleotides, the CDR3 is TGCGCCAGCAGCCTTAGGGGGGACTCCTATAATGAGCAGTTCTTC.

This clonotype was observed at least ten times. V and J are TRBV7-9 and TRBJ1-4; tentatively, D is TRBD1 (5 bases). The CDR3 runs to 20 residues. The germline V gene has CDR1 SEHNR and CDR2 FQNEAQ (reference sequence). The germline V and J ends were trimmed by 1 base and 0 bases, with 21 bases remaining between them. In DNA, the CDR3 is TGTGCCAGCAGCTTAGTAGGGGCAGAGACAATTCGAGCAACTAATGAAAAACTGTTTTTT. It specifies CASSLVGAETIRATNEKLFF.

The chain is built from TRBV10-3 and TRBJ2-1; D might be TRBD2 (6 bases). This CDR3 has 16 amino acids. Germline CDR1 reads ENHRY; CDR2 reads SYGVKD. Deletions cut 0 bases from V and 8 bases from J, with 17 bases between. The CDR3 loop reads CAISESLRELSDEQFF. CDR3 nucleotide sequence: TGTGCCATCAGTGAGTCGTTACGGGAGCTAAGTGATGAGCAGTTCTTC.

The chain joins TRBV7-6 to TRBJ1-4; D is ambiguous. The germline V gene encodes CDR1 SGHVS and CDR2 FNYEAQ. The V gene lost 3 bases and the J gene lost 2 bases, with 7 bases spanning the gap. CDR3 length: 14 amino acids. The CDR3, as DNA: TGTGCCAGCAGCTTTTCCCCTACTAATGAAAAACTGTTTTTT. Its protein is CASSFSPTNEKLFF.

The chain recombines TRBV7-6 with TRBJ2-3, with 8 bases matching TRBD1. V trimming: 4 bases; J trimming: 7 bases; junction bases outside the gene matches: 4. The CDR3 consists of 13 residues. Germline V gives CDR1 SGHVS, CDR2 FNYEAQ. CDR3 residues: CASSSTGGNTQYF. The CDR3 DNA follows: TGTGCCAGCAGCTCTACAGGGGGTAATACGCAGTATTTT.

The rearrangement links TRBV15 to TRBJ1-6; no definite D call. The CDR3 is 12 residues long. V lost 8 bases and J 7 bases, leaving 9 bases between the germline ends. Germline assignment: CDR1 LNHNV and CDR2 YYDKDF (reference sequence). This CDR3 is CATRGRNSPLHF. The CDR3 nucleotides read TGTGCCACCCGGGGTCGGAATTCACCCCTCCACTTT.

The chain is built from TRBV7-9 and TRBJ2-1; no reliable D call. CDR1 SEHNR and CDR2 FQNEAQ come from the germline V gene (reference sequence). The CDR3 extends over 12 amino acids. V was cut by 1 base and J by 7 bases, with 5 bases left in between. Here the CDR3 DNA reads TGTGCCAGCAGCTTAGGGGTTAATGAGCAGTTCTTC. It specifies CASSLGVNEQFF. The complete variable domain, with remaining parts taken from reference TRBV7-9 and TRBJ2-1, reads DTGVSQNPRHKITKRGQNVTFRCDPISEHNRLYWYRQTLGQGPEFLTYFQNEAQLEKSRLLSDRFSAERPKGSFSTLEIQRTEQGDSAMYLCASSLGVNEQFFGPGTRLTVL.

The V and J genes are TRBV7-9 and TRBJ1-1, with D tentatively TRBD1 (6 bases). CDR3 length: 14 residues. Trimming took 6 bases from V and 6 from J, leaving 17 bases between them. Per the germline V gene, CDR1 is SEHNR and CDR2 is FQNEAQ (reference sequence). The DNA of the CDR3 is TGTGCCAGCAGACGCGCGGGGGGCGCAGCTGAAGCTTTCTTT. Translated, it gives CASRRAGGAAEAFF.

This chain joins TRBV7-2 and TRBJ2-5; perhaps D is TRBD1 or TRBD2 (5 bases each). V lost 10 bases and J lost 0, with 15 bases in between. Germline V gene data show CDR1 as SGHTA and CDR2 as FQGNSA. The CDR3 length is 14 residues. CDR3: CATAGARYQETQYF. DNA for the CDR3: TGTGCCACCGCCGGGGCCAGGTACCAAGAGACCCAGTACTTC.

A remark on this clonotype: Here the CDR3 omits its conserved ending phenylalanine or tryptophan, so a read error is the likely source. The chain recombines TRBV20-1 with TRBJ1-6; D remains unclear. Trimming shortened V by 0 bases and J by 4 bases, and 10 bases separated the two germline ends. CDR1 and CDR2 from the germline V gene are DFQATT and SNEGSKA (reference sequence). CDR3 length: 15 residues. CDR3 protein: CSARDRLAYNSPLHL. In DNA form, the CDR3 reads TGCAGTGCTAGAGATAGGCTGGCTTATAATTCACCCCTCCACCTT.

The genes are TRBV9 and TRBJ1-2; the match to TRBD1 covers 9 bases. With V trimmed by 3 bases and J by 4 bases, 4 bases remained unmatched. This CDR3 has 14 amino acids. CDR1 is SGDLS and CDR2 is YYNGEE in the germline V gene. DNA for the CDR3: TGTGCCAGCAGCGAGGGGACAGGGTCCTATGGCTACACCTTC. Translated: CASSEGTGSYGYTF. The full variable domain, rest sourced from reference TRBV9 and TRBJ1-2, is DSGVTQTPKHLITATGQRVTLRCSPRSGDLSVYWYQQSLDQGLQFLIQYYNGEERAKGNILERFSAQQFPDLHSELNLSSLELGDSALYFCASSEGTGSYGYTFGSGTRLTVV.

The chain carries TRBV19 and TRBJ2-7; D may be TRBD2 (6 bases). V dropped 6 bases and J dropped 2 bases, with 14 bases sitting between them. Germline loops: CDR1 LNHDA, CDR2 SQIVND (reference sequence). This CDR3 contains 14 residues. CDR3 DNA: TGTGCCAGTAGCCCAATCGGCGGGGCCTACGAGCAGTACTTC. Amino acid sequence: CASSPIGGAYEQYF.

This chain links TRBV7-2 with TRBJ2-7, with 8 positions matching TRBD1. V trimming: 1 base; J trimming: 4 bases; junction bases outside the gene matches: 12. The V gene's germline CDR1 is SGHTA and CDR2 FQGNSA. This CDR3 region has 17 residues. The CDR3 reads CASSLDGLQGARYEQYF. DNA for the CDR3: TGTGCCAGCAGCTTAGATGGTCTCCAGGGGGCTCGGTACGAGCAGTACTTC.

This chain connects TRBV24-1 to TRBJ2-7, with 10 bases lining up with TRBD2. The junction had 9 bases not matched to a gene; V was cut back by 11 bases and J by 3 bases. CDR3 length: 14 amino acids. Germline V lookup: CDR1 KGHDR, CDR2 SFDVKD. CDR3 sequence reads: CASSEGLARYEQYF. CDR3 sequence (DNA): TGTGCCAGCAGCGAGGGACTAGCGCGCTACGAGCAGTACTTC.